This entry lists 11 T cell receptor beta chains sequenced from one sample in a study of spatial heterogeneity in lung cancer. General observations from the study: Counts of expanded alpha and beta TCRs within tumors tracked the tumor nonsynonymous mutation count.

Each CDR3 protein gets one entry after TCRdb re-called the 5' RACE reads with MiXCR. The sample lists about 22,000 distinct CDR3 sequences; 2.8% were seen once. These receptors' targets are unknown. Time point given: sample taken at primary tumor resection. Sequencing was performed on lung tumor tissue, taken at surgery. The source is a male donor with early-stage non-small cell lung cancer.

This clonotype showed up many times. The chain recombines TRBV4-1 with TRBJ1-5; 8 bases are shared with TRBD1. This CDR3 comprises 18 residues. V was pared by 1 base and J by 6 bases, with 14 bases of the junction left unmatched. From germline, CDR1 is MGHRA and CDR2 YSYEKL. The CDR3 nucleotides read TGCGCCAGCAGCCAAGCCGGACAGGGATTATCGAGGATTCAGCCCCAGCATTTT. Its protein product is CASSQAGQGLSRIQPQHF.

This clonotype was recorded a few times. This chain links TRBV5-1 with TRBJ2-1; D may be TRBD2 (7 bases). The CDR3 covers 16 residues. V lost 4 bases, J lost 8 bases, and 22 bases lay in between. Per germline, CDR1 SGHRS and CDR2 YFSETQ. CDR3: CASSPTLGGGGDEQFF. CDR3 coding DNA: TGCGCCAGCAGCCCAACCCTGGGGGGCGGGGGCGATGAGCAGTTCTTC.

This clonotype came up many times. The chain carries TRBV3-1 and TRBJ1-2; TRBD1 matches at 8 bases. V shed 4 bases and J 2 bases; nucleotides not matched to a gene: 6. This CDR3 comprises 15 residues. Germline-derived CDR1 and CDR2 are LGHDT and YNNKEL (reference sequence). As DNA, the CDR3 is TGTGCCAGCAGCCCTACAGGGGGAAGCAACTATGGCTACACCTTC. Encoded protein: CASSPTGGSNYGYTF.

The genes are TRBV18 and TRBJ1-4; D ambiguous. Trimming removed 2 bases at V and 8 bases at J, with 12 bases between. The CDR3 contains 14 residues. CDR1 and CDR2 from the germline V gene are KGHSH and LQKENI. The CDR3 sequence: CASSPSRFPEKLFF. CDR3 DNA sequence: TGTGCCAGCTCACCATCACGATTCCCGGAAAAACTGTTTTTT.

This clonotype came up many times. V is TRBV10-3 and J is TRBJ2-3; no reliable D call. Trimming removed 4 bases from V and 5 bases from J, with 10 bases in between. CDR1 is ENHRY, CDR2 SYGVKD, per germline. The CDR3 contains 13 residues. The CDR3 bases are TGTGCCATCAGTGCCGAGCACGGAGATACGCAGTATTTT. Translated: CAISAEHGDTQYF.

This clonotype was recorded many times. J is TRBJ2-1 and V is TRBV12-3 or TRBV12-4; TRBD1 matches 7 bases. J lost 1 base, V lost 6 bases, and 6 bases had no gene match. The CDR3 is 15 amino acids. The CDR3 here is CASSRGQISYNEQFF. In nucleotides, the CDR3 is TGTGCCAGCAGCCGGGGACAGATATCCTACAATGAGCAGTTCTTC.

This clonotype has at least ten counts. The rearrangement uses TRBV19 and TRBJ2-1, with D possibly being TRBD1 or TRBD2 (5 bases each). CDR1 is LNHDA, CDR2 SQIVND, per germline (reference sequence). The CDR3 spans 14 residues. Trimming pared 5 bases from V and 2 bases from J, leaving 10 bases between. The CDR3 DNA sequence: TGTGCCAGTAGTCTGGGACCTCCCTACAATGAGCAGTTCTTC. Translated, it gives CASSLGPPYNEQFF.

This clonotype was found many times. V gene TRBV12-3 or TRBV12-4 combines with J gene TRBJ2-5; D is perhaps TRBD2 (6 bases). This CDR3 is built from 13 residues. V was pared by 3 bases and J by 4 bases, with 9 bases between. CDR3 bases: TGTGCCAGCAGTTTCCCGGGAGTAGAGACCCAGTACTTC. As protein: CASSFPGVETQYF.

The table lists this clonotype with many counts. The V gene is TRBV7-9, the J gene TRBJ1-1; 8 positions agree with TRBD1. The CDR3 sequence is 14 residues long. V dropped 5 bases and J dropped 4; count of bases not matched to a gene: 6. Germline CDR1 is SEHNR and CDR2 is FQNEAQ (reference sequence). DNA for the CDR3: TGTGCCAGCAGCGACAAGCAGGGGGCCACTGAAGCTTTCTTT. This encodes CASSDKQGATEAFF. Complete variable domain (other parts from reference TRBV7-9 and TRBJ1-1): DTGVSQNPRHKITKRGQNVTFRCDPISEHNRLYWYRQTLGQGPEFLTYFQNEAQLEKSRLLSDRFSAERPKGSFSTLEIQRTEQGDSAMYLCASSDKQGATEAFFGQGTRLTVV.

This clonotype was found many times. The chain uses TRBV7-9 and TRBJ1-2; D is undetermined. The V end was cut by 3 bases, the J end by 8 bases, with 7 bases between. Per germline, CDR1 SEHNR and CDR2 FQNEAQ (reference sequence). This CDR3 region has 11 residues. The CDR3 DNA reads as TGTGCCAGCAGCTTTGTTGAAGGCTACACCTTC. Amino acid sequence: CASSFVEGYTF.

This clonotype appeared many times. The CDR3 DNA reads TGCAGTGCCGGGACTCCGCAAGAGACCCAGTACTTC. Translated: CSAGTPQETQYF. V gene TRBV20-1 combines with J gene TRBJ2-5; weak D call: TRBD2 (6 bases). The CDR3 totals 12 residues. CDR1 and CDR2 (germline): DFQATT, SNEGSKA (reference sequence). Between the trimmed V and J ends, which lost 6 bases and 2 bases, there was a span of 10 bases.